Each of the 10 T cell receptor beta chains below was sequenced from the same sample in a study of cytomegalovirus exposure and HLA in healthy donors. Both 60 Vbeta primers and 13 Jbeta primers went into the PCR. Libraries were prepared by immunoSEQ multiplex PCR; TCRdb keeps only in-frame clonotypes and omits some of them. The repertoire holds about 100,000 clones, with less than 80% as singletons. Material for sequencing was PBMCs. Receptor source: a man aged 35 to 55 in good health and CMV-seronegative.

This clone was observed a few times. V gene TRBV5-5 combines with J gene TRBJ2-6; no reliable D call. Trimming shortened V by 3 bases and J by 4 bases, and 14 bases separated the two germline ends. The CDR3 contains 16 residues. Germline CDR1 is SGHKS and CDR2 is YYEKEE (reference sequence). CDR3 region: CASSSRGPTGANVLTF. For the CDR3, the DNA is TGTGCCAGCAGCTCTAGAGGCCCCACGGGGGCCAACGTCCTGACTTTC.

Only one count was recorded for this clone. The chain uses TRBV29-1 and TRBJ1-1; 7 nucleotides agree with TRBD1. Germline CDR1 is SQVTM and CDR2 is ANQGSEA. The CDR3 runs to 13 residues. Trimming at V came to 8 bases and at J to 4 bases, leaving 10 bases not matched to a gene. The CDR3 protein is CSTRQGWSTEAFF. CDR3 sequence (DNA): TGCAGCACCCGACAGGGTTGGAGCACTGAAGCTTTCTTT.

Turning to this clone: The sample holds other DNA sequences that translate to the same CDR3. The chain employs TRBV7-9 and TRBJ1-1; D is ambiguous. Germline CDR1 reads SEHNR; CDR2 reads FQNEAQ (reference sequence). Trimming pared 5 bases from V and 1 base from J, leaving 11 bases between. CDR3 length equals 14 residues. The CDR3 loop reads CASSRQGPNTEAFF. In nucleotides, the CDR3 is TGTGCCAGCAGCCGACAAGGCCCGAACACTGAAGCTTTCTTT. Together with reference TRBV7-9 and TRBJ1-1, the CDR3 gives the full variable domain: DTGVSQNPRHKITKRGQNVTFRCDPISEHNRLYWYRQTLGQGPEFLTYFQNEAQLEKSRLLSDRFSAERPKGSFSTLEIQRTEQGDSAMYLCASSRQGPNTEAFFGQGTRLTVV.

This sequence joins TRBV7-2 and TRBJ2-1; 8 bases line up with TRBD1. The germline gives CDR1 SGHTA, CDR2 FQGNSA. This CDR3 is 14 amino acids long. V lost 5 bases to trimming and J lost 0 bases; unmatched junction nucleotides: 0. The CDR3 nucleotides are TGTGCCAGCAGCACAGGGGGCTCCTACAATGAGCAGTTCTTC. Translated: CASSTGGSYNEQFF.

The chain joins TRBV29-1 to TRBJ2-1; 8 bases agree with TRBD1. Germline CDR1 and CDR2: SQVTM and ANQGSEA. This CDR3 comprises 13 residues. V lost 8 bases, J lost 3 bases, and 6 bases stayed unmatched. CDR3 DNA: TGCAGCATAACAGGGGGTTTCTACAATGAGCAGTTCTTC. Its translation: CSITGGFYNEQFF.

The chain carries TRBV9 and TRBJ1-2; D is ambiguous. This CDR3 is built from 12 residues. Germline loops: CDR1 SGDLS, CDR2 YYNGEE. Trimming took 7 bases from V and 4 from J, leaving 11 bases between them. The CDR3 sequence is CASSPSGYGYTF. CDR3 coding DNA: TGTGCCAGCTCTCCGTCAGGCTATGGCTACACCTTC.

The V gene is TRBV2, the J gene TRBJ2-3, with D perhaps TRBD2 (7 bases). The CDR3 is 14 amino acids. Germline CDR1 and CDR2: SNHLY and FYNNEI. CDR3 bases: TGTGCGAGGGGGAGGGGATTTCGCACAGATACGCAGTATTTT. This sequence encodes CARGRGFRTDTQYF.

This chain joins TRBV11-2 and TRBJ2-3, with 14 bases matching TRBD2. The V segment lost 3 bases and the J segment 5 bases; nucleotides outside the gene matches: 1. The germline gives CDR1 SGHAT, CDR2 FQNNGV. CDR3 size: 15 residues. The CDR3 DNA sequence: TGTGCCAGCAGCTTCGGACTAGCGGGGGGAGATACGCAGTATTTT. This gives the protein CASSFGLAGGDTQYF. Variable domain in full (rest from reference TRBV11-2 and TRBJ2-3): EAGVAQSPRYKIIEKRQSVAFWCNPISGHATLYWYQQILGQGPKLLIQFQNNGVVDDSQLPKDRFSAERLKGVDSTLKIQPAKLEDSAVYLCASSFGLAGGDTQYFGPGTRLTVL.

The chain joins TRBV7-2 to TRBJ1-5; perhaps TRBD1 as D (5 bases). CDR1 and CDR2 (germline): SGHTA, FQGNSA. CDR3 length: 15 residues. V shed 5 bases and J shed 8 bases, with 19 bases lying between them. The DNA for the CDR3 is TGTGCCAGCAGCCCATTCCGTGGGGGAGGTGAGCCCCAGCATTTT. This encodes CASSPFRGGGEPQHF.

V and J are TRBV29-1 and TRBJ2-2; D is possibly TRBD2 (6 bases). The CDR3 has 19 residues. Germline CDR1 and CDR2: SQVTM and ANQGSEA. V was pared by 6 bases and J by 4 bases, with 30 bases between. The CDR3 reads CSVAFSAGTRGRGTGELFF. In nucleotides, the CDR3 is TGCAGCGTCGCATTCTCCGCGGGGACCCGGGGTAGAGGCACCGGGGAGCTGTTTTTT.